The subject of this entry is one TCR beta chain. This sample is drawn from a study of blood T cell repertoires in COVID-19. Study-wide background: Material from acute and convalescent COVID-19 was sourced from the United States, Italy and Spain. Sample material is recorded as cDNA or gDNA derived from T cells, B-cell-depleted T cells, or PBMCs.

CDR3 size: 12 residues. Germline CDR1 and CDR2: MNHEY and SMNVEV (reference sequence). V gave up 6 bases and J gave up 7 bases; unmatched junction bases: 0. As handled by the study authors: Amplification from reference gene primers served as the basis for estimated nucleated cell counts. Clones were sequenced by immunoSEQ multiplex PCR, and TCRdb holds only the in-frame ones, with some missing. D and trimming were read from the DNA, whereas the V and J calls and clone size are those reported in that table. The sample lists 250,000 to 400,000 clones, about nine tenths occurring once. The source of this sequence is a man aged 50 or older with active or convalescent COVID-19. Input material: peripheral blood. The chain carries TRBV27 and TRBJ1-6; TRBD1 aligns across 7 bases. The CDR3 DNA sequence: TGTGCCAGCAGACAGGGGAATTCACCCCTCCACTTT. Translation gives CASRQGNSPLHF.